This T cell receptor beta chain is from a study of cytomegalovirus exposure and HLA in healthy donors. Overall study context: Of 398 genotyped donors, more than 70% clustered with self-reported Caucasian donors.

Study-wide findings and caveats: When analyzed later, a missense DCLRE1C variant was found to be linked to TCR beta V- and J-gene trimming. In all likelihood, a cluster of highly shared sequence variants was a sequencing artifact.

The length of the CDR3 is 15 residues. The V and J ends lost 0 bases and 6 bases, in that order; junction bases with no gene match: 5. Germline V gives CDR1 MNHEY, CDR2 SMNVEV (reference sequence). About this clone itself: Its target is unknown.

The PCR employed 60 Vbeta primers together with 13 Jbeta primers. This table comes from immunoSEQ multiplex PCR, and its TCRdb copy is limited to in-frame clones, with some not included. This sample contains roughly 55,000 clones. Sequencing input: PBMCs. The source is a woman between 50 and 59 years old in good health and CMV-seropositive. The chain couples TRBV27 to TRBJ1-1; 9 nucleotides line up with TRBD1. The CDR3: CASSLSGQGFPEAFF. Written as DNA, the CDR3 is TGTGCCAGCAGTTTATCCGGACAGGGGTTCCCTGAAGCTTTCTTT.